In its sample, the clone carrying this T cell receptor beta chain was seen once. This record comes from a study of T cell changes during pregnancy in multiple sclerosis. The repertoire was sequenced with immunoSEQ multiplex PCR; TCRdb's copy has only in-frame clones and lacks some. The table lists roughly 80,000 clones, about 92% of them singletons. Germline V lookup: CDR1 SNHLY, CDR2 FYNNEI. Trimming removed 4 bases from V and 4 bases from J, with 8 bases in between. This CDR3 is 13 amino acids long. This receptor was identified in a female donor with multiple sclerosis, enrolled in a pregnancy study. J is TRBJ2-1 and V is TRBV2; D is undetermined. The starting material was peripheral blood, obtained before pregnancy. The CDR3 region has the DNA TGTGCCAGCAGTGTTGTTGAGTACAATGAGCAGTTCTTC. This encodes CASSVVEYNEQFF.